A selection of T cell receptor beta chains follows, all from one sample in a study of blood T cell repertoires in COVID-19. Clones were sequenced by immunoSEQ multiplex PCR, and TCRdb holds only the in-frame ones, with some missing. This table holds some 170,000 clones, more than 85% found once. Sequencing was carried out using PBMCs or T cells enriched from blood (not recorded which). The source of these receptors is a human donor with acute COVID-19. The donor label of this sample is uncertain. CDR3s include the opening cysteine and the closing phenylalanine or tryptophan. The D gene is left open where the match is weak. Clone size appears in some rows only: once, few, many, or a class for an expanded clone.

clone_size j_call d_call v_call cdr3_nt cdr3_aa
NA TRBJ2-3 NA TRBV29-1 TGCAGCGTTAGGAGGGTCGCTAGCACAGATACGCAGTATTTT CSVRRVASTDTQYF
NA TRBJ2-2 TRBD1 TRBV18 TGTGCCAGCTCACCCGGGACAGGGGGCACCGGGGAGCTGTTTTTT CASSPGTGGTGELFF
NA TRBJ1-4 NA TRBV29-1 TGCAGCGTTGTTTGGAGGGAAAAACTGTTTTTT CSVVWREKLFF
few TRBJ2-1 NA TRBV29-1 TGCAGCGTTGACGGGGAGTCCCGTTTGTGGGGAGAGCAGTTCTTC CSVDGESRLWGEQFF
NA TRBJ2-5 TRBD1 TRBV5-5 TGTGCCAGCAGCTTCTACAGGGGAGAAGAGACCCAGTACTTC CASSFYRGEETQYF
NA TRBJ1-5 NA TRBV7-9 TGTGCCAGCAGCACTGGGGCTTTAAATCAGCCCCAGCATTTT CASSTGALNQPQHF
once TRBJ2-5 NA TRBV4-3 TGCGCCAGCAGCCAGAAAAGGACCCGCCAGGGAGAGACCCAGTACTTC CASSQKRTRQGETQYF
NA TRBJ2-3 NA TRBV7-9 TGTGCCAGCAGCTCAGCCACTGGCACAGATACGCAGTATTTT CASSSATGTDTQYF
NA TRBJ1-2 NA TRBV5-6 TGTGCCAGCAGCTTGGGGGCGGGGCAGAGCCTCTATGGCTACACCTTC CASSLGAGQSLYGYTF
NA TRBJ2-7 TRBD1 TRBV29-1 TGCAGCGTTGAATTCCGGGACAGGGAGTTCTACGAGCAGTACTTC CSVEFRDREFYEQYF
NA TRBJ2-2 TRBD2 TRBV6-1 TGTGCCAGCAGTGTTACCGGGACTAGCGGGGTGCCCGGGGAGCTGTTTTTT CASSVTGTSGVPGELFF
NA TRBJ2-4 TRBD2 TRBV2 TGTGCCAGCAGTTTTAGCGGGGGTCCCCCTTCCAAAAACATTCAGTACTTC CASSFSGGPPSKNIQYF
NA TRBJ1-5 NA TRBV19 TGTGCCAGTAGTGGACAGAGCAATCAGCCCCAGCATTTT CASSGQSNQPQHF
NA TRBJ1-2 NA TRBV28 TGTGCCAGCAGTTTATCCAGGGATAACTATGGCTACACCTTC CASSLSRDNYGYTF
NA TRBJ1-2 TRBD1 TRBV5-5 TGTGCCAGCAGCTTGATGGCAGGGGGTTACTATGGCTACACCTTC CASSLMAGGYYGYTF
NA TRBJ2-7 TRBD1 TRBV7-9 TGTGCCAGCAGCGGGGACAGGGGGTACGAGCAGTACTTC CASSGDRGYEQYF
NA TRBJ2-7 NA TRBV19 TGTGCCAGTAGTATAGTAAAGGGGCGTTCGACCTACGAGCAGTACTTC CASSIVKGRSTYEQYF
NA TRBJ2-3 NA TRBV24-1 TGTGCCACCAGTGACAGGGACATCCCCAGCACAGATACGCAGTATTTT CATSDRDIPSTDTQYF
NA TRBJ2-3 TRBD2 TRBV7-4 TGTGCCAGCAGCTTAGACCCAGCGGGGGGGAACACAGATACGCAGTATTTT CASSLDPAGGNTDTQYF
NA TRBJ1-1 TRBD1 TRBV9 TGTGCCAGCAGCTTGCTAACAGGGGACACTGAAGCTTTCTTT CASSLLTGDTEAFF
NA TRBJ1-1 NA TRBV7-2 TGTGCCAGCAGCTTACAGTTTGACACTGAAGCTTTCTTT CASSLQFDTEAFF
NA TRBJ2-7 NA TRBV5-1 TGCGCCAGCAGCTTGGGGTGGGGGCAGGCTCCCTACGAGCAGTACTTC CASSLGWGQAPYEQYF
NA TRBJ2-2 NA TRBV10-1 TGCGCCAGCAGTGAAGGGGGGGTAACCGGGGAGCTGTTTTTT CASSEGGVTGELFF
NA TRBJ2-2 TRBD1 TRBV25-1 TGTGCCAGCAGTGATTCCGGACAGGGTGGGGGCCCGGAGCTGTTTTTT CASSDSGQGGGPELFF
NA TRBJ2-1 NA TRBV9 TGTGCCAGCAGCCAGGCCACCTACAATGAGCAGTTCTTC CASSQATYNEQFF
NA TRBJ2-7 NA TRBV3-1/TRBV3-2 TGTGCCAGCAGCTCCGGCGACAGTTTCGTTACCTACGAGCAGTACTTC CASSSGDSFVTYEQYF
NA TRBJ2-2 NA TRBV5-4 TGTGCCAGCAGCTTCGAGGGTTGGGGAAGCACCGGGGAGCTGTTTTTT CASSFEGWGSTGELFF
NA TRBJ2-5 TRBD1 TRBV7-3 TGTGCCAGCAGCCCACAGGGGATTGAGACCCAGTACTTC CASSPQGIETQYF
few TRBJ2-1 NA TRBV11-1 TGTGCCAGCAGCTTAGTTCGGCAGGGTGAGCAGTTCTTC CASSLVRQGEQFF
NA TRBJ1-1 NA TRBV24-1 TGTGCCACCAGTGGCGGAATGGACACTGAAGCTTTCTTT CATSGGMDTEAFF
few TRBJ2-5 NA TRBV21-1 TGTGCCAGCAGCAAAGGACAAAAAGAGACCCAGTACTTC CASSKGQKETQYF
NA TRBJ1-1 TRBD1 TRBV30 TGTGCCTGGAATCCCCTTAGGATACAGGGGATTGTTATCGGAGCTTTCTTT CAWNPLRIQGIVIGAFF
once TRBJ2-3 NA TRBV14 TGTGCCAGCAGCCAATGGGAGATTAGAAGGGACATCAGCACAGATACGCAGTATTTT CASSQWEIRRDISTDTQYF
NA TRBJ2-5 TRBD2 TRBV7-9 TGTGCCAGTTCACTACCCCGGGGGGGGCAAGAGACCCAGTACTTC CASSLPRGGQETQYF
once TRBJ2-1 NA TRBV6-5 TGTGCCAGCAGGCGAGAGGCTAGCGTATACAATGAGCAGTTCTTC CASRREASVYNEQFF
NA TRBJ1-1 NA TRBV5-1 TGCGCCAGCAGGGCGGGGAACACTGAAGCTTTCTTT CASRAGNTEAFF
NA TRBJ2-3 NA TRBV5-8 TGTGCCAGCAGCTTGTTCTGGGCCAGTGGCACAGATACGCAGTATTTT CASSLFWASGTDTQYF
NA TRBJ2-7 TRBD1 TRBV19 TGTGCCAGTAGTGCAACCGGGACAGCTACCTACGAGCAGTACTTC CASSATGTATYEQYF
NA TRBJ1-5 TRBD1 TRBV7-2 TGTGCCAGCAGCCCCGGGGGACAGGGGTATCAGCCCCAGCATTTT CASSPGGQGYQPQHF
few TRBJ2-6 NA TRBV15 TGTGCCACCAGCGCAATTCCACTCTCTGGGGCCAACGTCCTGACTTTC CATSAIPLSGANVLTF
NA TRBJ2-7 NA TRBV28 TGTGCCAGCAGTTTACAGGGCTCCGGCGAGCAGTACTTC CASSLQGSGEQYF
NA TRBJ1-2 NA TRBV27 TGTGCCAGCAGTTTTTCCTTCTACAGCAACTATGGCTACACCTTC CASSFSFYSNYGYTF
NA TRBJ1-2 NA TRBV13 TGTGCCAGCAGCCTCGCGGATAACTATGGCTACACCTTC CASSLADNYGYTF
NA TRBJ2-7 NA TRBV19 TGTGCCAGTAGCGAAAACGAAGGGGGGGCCAAGCAGTACTTC CASSENEGGAKQYF
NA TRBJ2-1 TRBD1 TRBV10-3 TGTGCCATCAGCGGACCAGGGGACAGGGGGCCCAATGAGCAGTTCTTC CAISGPGDRGPNEQFF
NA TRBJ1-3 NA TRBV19 TGTGCCAGTAGGAGGGAGAACACCATATATTTT CASRRENTIYF
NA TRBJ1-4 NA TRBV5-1 TGCGCCAGCAGCTTGGGCCAGGACTCTAATGAAAAACTGTTTTTT CASSLGQDSNEKLFF
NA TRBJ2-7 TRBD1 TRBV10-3 TGTGCCATCAACCGGGACAGTCCCTACGAGCAGTACTTC CAINRDSPYEQYF
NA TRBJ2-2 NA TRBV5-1 TGCGCCAGCAGCTTGGTGGCAGGGACGAACACCGGGGAGCTGTTTTTT CASSLVAGTNTGELFF
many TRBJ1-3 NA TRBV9 TGTGCCAGCAGCGTACAGGGGACGTCTGGAAACACCATATATTTT CASSVQGTSGNTIYF
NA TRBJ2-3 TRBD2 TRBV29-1 TGCAGCGTCCCCGGGGGGGCCGGAACAGATACGCAGTATTTT CSVPGGAGTDTQYF
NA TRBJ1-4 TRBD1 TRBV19 TGTGCCAGTAGTGTCGGGACAGGGGGCGGGAAACTGTTTTTT CASSVGTGGGKLFF
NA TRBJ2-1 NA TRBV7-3 TGTGCCAGCAGCTTAATTGAGGCCACGGAGCAGTTCTTC CASSLIEATEQFF
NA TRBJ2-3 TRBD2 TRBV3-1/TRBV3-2 TGTGCCAGCAGCCAAGATAGGTGGCGGGGGGTATCAGATACGCAGTATTTT CASSQDRWRGVSDTQYF
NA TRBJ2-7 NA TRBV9 TGTGCCAGCAGCGTGGGGGGAAGGGGCTACGAGCAGTACTTC CASSVGGRGYEQYF
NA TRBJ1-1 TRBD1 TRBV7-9 TGTGCCAGCAGCGGACAGGGAAATACTGAAGCTTTCTTT CASSGQGNTEAFF
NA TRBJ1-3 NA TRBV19 TGTGCCAGTAGACCGCAGGCTCCTGGAAACACCATATATTTT CASRPQAPGNTIYF